These 17 T cell receptor beta chains were all obtained from the same sample, sequenced in a study of blood T cell repertoires in COVID-19. Here immunoSEQ multiplex PCR was the method, and the copy in TCRdb shows in-frame clones only, minus some. The sample yields 150,000 or so clones, roughly 80% seen once. Sequenced: peripheral blood. These receptor sequences come from a woman aged 45-60 years with active or convalescent COVID-19.

The chain joins TRBV18 to TRBJ2-7; D uncertain. Trimming took 2 bases from V and 0 from J, leaving 8 bases between them. Germline CDR1 is KGHSH and CDR2 is LQKENI. The CDR3 spans 14 residues. CDR3 in amino acids: CASSPSVTSYEQYF. In nucleotides, the CDR3 is TGTGCCAGCTCACCATCGGTTACCTCCTACGAGCAGTACTTC.

The chain uses TRBV6-2 or TRBV6-3 and TRBJ2-7, with 12 bases that match TRBD2. Looked up from germline, CDR1 is MNHEY and CDR2 is SVGEGT. The V segment lost 6 bases and the J segment 2 bases; nucleotides outside the gene matches: 8. This CDR3 has 16 amino acids. In DNA form, the CDR3 reads TGTGCCAGCAGCTCCGGGACTAGCGGGCGAACCTACGAGCAGTACTTC. The encoded protein is CASSSGTSGRTYEQYF.

The rearrangement uses TRBV5-1 and TRBJ1-3; D unclear. Germline V CDR1 and CDR2: SGHRS, YFSETQ. CDR3 length equals 15 residues. The V gene lost 3 bases and the J gene lost 0 bases, with 10 bases spanning the gap. The CDR3 loop reads CASSSQSLSGNTIYF. For the CDR3, the DNA is TGCGCCAGCAGCTCCCAGTCTCTCTCTGGAAACACCATATATTTT.

The J gene is TRBJ1-2, the V gene TRBV6-1, with D unresolved. The CDR3 is made up of 14 amino acids. Trimming took 1 base from V and 8 from J, leaving 14 bases between them. Germline CDR1 MNHNS, CDR2 SASEGT. CDR3 in amino acids: CASSEVSGLSGYTF. Here the CDR3 DNA reads TGTGCCAGCAGTGAAGTATCAGGACTTAGCGGCTACACCTTC.

This chain uses TRBV5-4 with TRBJ2-2; 9 positions agree with TRBD2. The CDR3 has 16 residues. Germline trimming cut 4 bases from V and 5 bases from J; bases unmatched to any gene: 9. Germline assignment: CDR1 SGHNT and CDR2 YYREEE (reference sequence). Here the CDR3 DNA reads TGTGCCAGCAGCGTACGCGGGAGGGCCGGGACCGGGGAGCTGTTTTTT. Residues: CASSVRGRAGTGELFF.

The CDR3 bases are TGTGCCAGTAGCCAGGGACAGGGGCGAATGAACACTGAAGCTTTCTTT. Its translation: CASSQGQGRMNTEAFF. The gene calls are TRBV19 and TRBJ1-1; 10 bases map to TRBD1. The CDR3 consists of 16 residues. V was clipped by 6 bases and J by 0 bases; unmatched bases: 7. Germline V gene data show CDR1 as LNHDA and CDR2 as SQIVND (reference sequence).

The rearrangement links TRBV11-2 to TRBJ1-1, with 7 bases lining up with TRBD1. The germline CDR1 and CDR2 sequences are SGHAT and FQNNGV. This CDR3 spans 14 amino acids. V was pared by 3 bases and J by 8 bases, with 9 bases of the junction left unmatched. CDR3: CASSFLGQATEAFF. The CDR3 DNA reads as TGTGCCAGCAGCTTCTTAGGACAGGCTACCGAAGCTTTCTTT.

This clone was found a few times. The J gene is TRBJ1-4, the V gene TRBV6-5; 7 bases are shared with TRBD1. V was pared by 8 bases and J by 5 bases, with 8 bases of the junction left unmatched. In germline, CDR1 is MNHEY, CDR2 SVGAGI. The CDR3 consists of 14 residues. CDR3 bases: TGTGCCAGCGTGAAGGGGACAGCGAATGAAAAACTGTTTTTT. It codes for CASVKGTANEKLFF.

V gene TRBV4-3 combines with J gene TRBJ1-4; D ambiguous. V lost 1 base and J lost 0, with 6 bases in between. CDR3 size: 15 residues. The germline V gene has CDR1 LGHNA and CDR2 YSLEER. In nucleotides, the CDR3 is TGCGCCAGCAGCCAAGCTAGTGCAACTAATGAAAAACTGTTTTTT. Amino acid sequence: CASSQASATNEKLFF.

The chain joins TRBV7-2 to TRBJ1-2; D may be TRBD1 (6 bases). The germline V and J ends were trimmed by 0 bases and 4 bases, with 12 bases remaining between them. Per the germline V gene, CDR1 is SGHTA and CDR2 is FQGNSA. This CDR3 is 15 amino acids long. The CDR3 coding sequence is TGTGCCAGCAGCTTAGCGGACAGACCTTTCTATGGCTACACCTTC. Translation gives CASSLADRPFYGYTF. The whole variable domain, remainder taken from reference TRBV7-2 and TRBJ1-2, is GAGVSQSPSNKVTEKGKDVELRCDPISGHTALYWYRQSLGQGLEFLIYFQGNSAPDKSGLPSDRFSAERTGGSVSTLTIQRTQQEDSAVYLCASSLADRPFYGYTFGSGTRLTVV.

The gene calls are TRBV15 and TRBJ1-1, with 7 positions matching TRBD1. Trimming at V came to 8 bases and at J to 5 bases, leaving 11 bases not matched to a gene. The germline CDR1 and CDR2 sequences are LNHNV and YYDKDF (reference sequence). There are 14 residues in the CDR3. This CDR3 reads CATGPGQTGTEAFF. The CDR3 DNA sequence: TGTGCCACCGGTCCGGGACAGACGGGGACTGAAGCTTTCTTT.

The chain couples TRBV2 to TRBJ1-2, with 8 bases that match TRBD1. The CDR3 totals 14 residues. Germline CDR1 SNHLY, CDR2 FYNNEI. V was pared by 6 bases and J by 2 bases, with 5 bases of the junction left unmatched. This CDR3 reads CASRTGGENYGYTF. DNA of the CDR3: TGTGCCAGCAGAACAGGGGGAGAAAACTATGGCTACACCTTC.

The sample holds one count of this clone. The chain links TRBV30 to TRBJ2-3, with 8 bases aligning to TRBD1. The germline V gene has CDR1 GTSNPN and CDR2 SVGIG (reference sequence). The CDR3 has 16 residues. The V segment lost 5 bases and the J segment 1 base; nucleotides outside the gene matches: 11. The CDR3 DNA reads TGTGCCTGGGACAGGGGAGGAGGGGAGGGCACAGATACGCAGTATTTT. Protein sequence: CAWDRGGGEGTDTQYF.

The chain employs TRBV5-6 and TRBJ1-1; D remains ambiguous. V dropped 0 bases and J dropped 3 bases, with 6 bases sitting between them. The CDR3 extends over 13 amino acids. Germline CDR1 is SGHDT and CDR2 is YYEEEE. CDR3 bases: TGTGCCAGCAGCTTGGGCCGGGACACTGAAGCTTTCTTT. As protein: CASSLGRDTEAFF.

The V call is TRBV19, the J call TRBJ2-5; D not resolved. In germline, CDR1 is LNHDA, CDR2 SQIVND (reference sequence). The CDR3 sequence is 12 residues long. V lost 4 bases and J lost 2, with 5 bases in between. In DNA, the CDR3 is TGTGCCAGTAGTACGCGACAAGAGACCCAGTACTTC. This gives the protein CASSTRQETQYF.

V and J are TRBV9 and TRBJ2-2, with 9 positions matching TRBD1. There are 16 residues in the CDR3. Trimming cost V 3 bases and J 0 bases; bases outside gene matches: 3. Germline CDR1 SGDLS, CDR2 YYNGEE. The CDR3 is CASSARTGANTGELFF. In DNA, the CDR3 is TGTGCCAGCAGCGCTAGGACAGGGGCGAACACCGGGGAGCTGTTTTTT.

The chain recombines TRBV29-1 with TRBJ2-1, with 11 bases aligning to TRBD2. The junction had 3 bases not matched to a gene; V was cut back by 6 bases and J by 5 bases. The CDR3 totals 13 residues. Germline V gives CDR1 SQVTM, CDR2 ANQGSEA. The DNA for the CDR3 is TGCAGCGTGGGACTAGCGGCAAACAATGAGCAGTTCTTC. Translation gives CSVGLAANNEQFF.